Included here is one T cell receptor (beta chain) sequence, with context. The target antigen is unknown. This entry is derived from a study of cytomegalovirus exposure and HLA in healthy donors. About the research overall: The roughly 120 validation repertoires used the same platform as the approximately 700 first-cohort repertoires (as reported by a later analysis).

Per germline, CDR1 MNHEY and CDR2 SMNVEV (reference sequence). Trimming left V 10 bases short and J 0 bases short, with 23 bases between. CDR3 length equals 17 residues. Overall study results and limits: Researchers counted roughly 150 TCR beta chains as cytomegalovirus-associated. A few of the chains that were CMV-associated were confirmed in vitro to be specific for CMV antigens. Rarity characterized most TCR sequences, yet some public TCRs appeared in many donors.

The table came from immunoSEQ multiplex PCR; TCRdb's copy has only in-frame clones and leaves some out. Of 150,000 or so clones listed, 86% are singletons. The source is a human donor in good health. Specimen: PBMCs. V gene TRBV27 combines with J gene TRBJ2-3, with D possibly TRBD2 on 6 matching bases. The CDR3 spells CATRYRYRERSTDTQYF. The CDR3, as DNA: TGTGCCACCCGATACCGCTATCGGGAGAGGAGCACAGATACGCAGTATTTT.